This T cell receptor (beta chain) appears in the sequencing data of a study of early T cells in non-severe SARS-CoV-2 infection. Turning to the study itself: The chains were unpaired, and the sequenced material was bulk RNA from unsorted whole blood. Whole-study results and caveats: Missing private and CD4 specificities, VDJdb matching favored anti-spike CD8 responses.

A note on this clonotype: Its antigen is still unknown.

V dropped 3 bases and J dropped 0 bases, with 6 bases sitting between them. Germline CDR1 reads KGHSH; CDR2 reads LQKENI. This CDR3 region has 13 residues. Individual cDNA molecules were tagged with unique molecular identifiers. TCRdb processed the 5' RACE reads anew with MiXCR; each CDR3 protein has one entry. The sample lists approximately 30,000 distinct CDR3 sequences; 7.1% were seen once. The specimen comprised whole blood, sampled at baseline. The clonotype was recovered from an adult who was a healthcare worker with PCR-confirmed SARS-CoV-2 infection or an uninfected control (not recorded which). The chain is built from TRBV18 and TRBJ2-7; no clear D. CDR3 residues: CASSPASSYEQYF. CDR3 coding DNA: TGTGCCAGCTCACCGGCCAGCTCCTACGAGCAGTACTTC.